The clone carrying this TCR beta chain was counted between two and nine times. The target antigen is unknown. Total RNA, at least 5.5 micrograms per sample, came from PBMCs. The sample belongs to a study of blood T cells in healthy people across ages. Germline CDR1 SGHDT, CDR2 YYEEEE. The J segment lost 0 bases and the V segment lost 1 base, leaving 9 bases of the junction unmatched. The CDR3 is made up of 17 amino acids. Overall study findings and caveats: Since the PBMCs were unsorted, naive and antigen-experienced cells could not be conclusively compared.

Together with a sample-barcoded 5' primer, a J-beta primer mix was included in a second PCR lasting about 6 to 12 cycles. TCRdb independently ran MiXCR on the 5' RACE reads; one entry per CDR3 protein. The sample holds some 1.5 million distinct CDR3 sequences, 28% seen once. V is TRBV5-6 and J is TRBJ2-7, with TRBD1 identical over 8 bases. The material sequenced was blood. This clonotype originated in a woman aged 25 to 39 in good health. CDR3 DNA: TGTGCCAGCAGCTTGTCGTTGGCAGGGGGCGACTCCTACGAGCAGTACTTC. Translating it yields CASSLSLAGGDSYEQYF.